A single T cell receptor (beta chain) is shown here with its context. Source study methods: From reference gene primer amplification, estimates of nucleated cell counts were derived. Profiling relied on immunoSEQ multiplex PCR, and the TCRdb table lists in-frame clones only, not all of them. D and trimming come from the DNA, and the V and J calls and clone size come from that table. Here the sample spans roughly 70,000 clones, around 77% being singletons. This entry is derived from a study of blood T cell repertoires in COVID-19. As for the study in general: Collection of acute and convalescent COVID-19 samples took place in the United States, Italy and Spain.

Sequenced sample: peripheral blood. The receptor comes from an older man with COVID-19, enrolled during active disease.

The CDR3 reads CASSGTGSTDTQYF. The CDR3 coding sequence is TGTGCCAGCAGTGGGACAGGGAGCACAGATACGCAGTATTTT. V is TRBV7-9 and J is TRBJ2-3, with 9 positions matching TRBD1. The CDR3 contains 14 residues. Germline-derived CDR1 and CDR2 are SEHNR and FQNEAQ (reference sequence). The junction had 1 base not matched to a gene; V was cut back by 6 bases and J by 0 bases.